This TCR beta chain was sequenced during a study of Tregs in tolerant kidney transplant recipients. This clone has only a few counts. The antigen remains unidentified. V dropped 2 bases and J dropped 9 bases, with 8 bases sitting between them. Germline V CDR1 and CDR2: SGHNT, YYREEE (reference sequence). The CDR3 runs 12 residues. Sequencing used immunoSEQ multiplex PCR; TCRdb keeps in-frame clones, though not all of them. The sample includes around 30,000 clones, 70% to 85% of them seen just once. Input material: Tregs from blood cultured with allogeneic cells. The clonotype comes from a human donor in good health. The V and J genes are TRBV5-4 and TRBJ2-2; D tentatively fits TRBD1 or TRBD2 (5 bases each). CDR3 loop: CASSFVGRELFF. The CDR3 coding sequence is TGTGCCAGCAGCTTCGTGGGACGGGAGCTGTTTTTT.